This TCR beta chain was captured in a study of blood T cell repertoires in COVID-19. Across the study: Specimens from acute and convalescent COVID-19 originated in the United States, Italy and Spain. In each case, the material was cDNA or gDNA derived from T cells, B-cell-depleted T cells, or PBMCs.

The V gene's germline CDR1 is MGHDK and CDR2 SYGVNS. CDR3 length: 11 amino acids. With 4 bases removed from V and 4 bases from J, the gap between germline ends came to 5 bases. Study processing details: Estimation of nucleated cell counts was performed using reference gene primer amplification. Using immunoSEQ multiplex PCR, the repertoire was profiled, and TCRdb retains in-frame clones only, with some absent. V and J calls and clone size are copied from that table; D and trimming were computed from the DNA. The sample includes some 120,000 clones, approximately 87% of them seen just once. This sequence originates from a woman aged 60-75 years with acute or convalescent COVID-19. The sample was peripheral blood. The J gene is TRBJ2-7, the V gene TRBV25-1; D not certain. CDR3 protein: CASSAGYEQYF. CDR3 nucleotides: TGTGCCAGCAGTGCCGGTTACGAGCAGTACTTC.